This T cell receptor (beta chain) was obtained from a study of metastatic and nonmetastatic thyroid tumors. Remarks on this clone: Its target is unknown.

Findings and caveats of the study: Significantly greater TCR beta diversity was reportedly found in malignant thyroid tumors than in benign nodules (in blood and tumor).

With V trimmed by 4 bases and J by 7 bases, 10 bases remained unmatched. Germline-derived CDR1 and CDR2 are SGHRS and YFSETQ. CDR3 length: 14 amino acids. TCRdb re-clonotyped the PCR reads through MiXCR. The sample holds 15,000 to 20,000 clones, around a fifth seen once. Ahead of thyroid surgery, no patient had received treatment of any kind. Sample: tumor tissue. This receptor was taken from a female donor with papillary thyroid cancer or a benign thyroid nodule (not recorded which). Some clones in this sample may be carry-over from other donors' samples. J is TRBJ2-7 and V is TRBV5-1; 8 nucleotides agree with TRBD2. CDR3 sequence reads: CASSPRGGSAEQYF. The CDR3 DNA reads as TGCGCCAGCAGCCCTCGGGGGGGGTCTGCTGAGCAGTACTTC.